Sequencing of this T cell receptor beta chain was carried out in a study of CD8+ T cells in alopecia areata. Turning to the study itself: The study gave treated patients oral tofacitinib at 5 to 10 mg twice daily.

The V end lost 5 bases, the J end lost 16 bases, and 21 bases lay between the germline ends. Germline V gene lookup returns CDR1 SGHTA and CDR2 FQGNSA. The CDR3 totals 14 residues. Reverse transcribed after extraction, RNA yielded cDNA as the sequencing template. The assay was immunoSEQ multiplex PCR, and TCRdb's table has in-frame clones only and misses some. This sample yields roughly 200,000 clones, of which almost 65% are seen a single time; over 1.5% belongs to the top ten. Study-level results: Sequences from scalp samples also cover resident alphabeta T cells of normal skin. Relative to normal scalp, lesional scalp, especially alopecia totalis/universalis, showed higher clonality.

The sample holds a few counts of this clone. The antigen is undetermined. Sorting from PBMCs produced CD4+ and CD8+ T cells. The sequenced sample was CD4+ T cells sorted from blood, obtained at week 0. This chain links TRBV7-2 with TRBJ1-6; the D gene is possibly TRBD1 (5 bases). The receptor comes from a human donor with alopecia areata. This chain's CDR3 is CASSPLGRPEGLHF. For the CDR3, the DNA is TGTGCCAGCAGCCCCCTGGGACGGCCTGAAGGGCTCCACTTT.